The T cell receptor beta chain described here comes from a study of PD-1 blockade in classical Hodgkin lymphoma. Every single patient, without exception, relapsed after autologous stem cell transplantation, and brentuximab vedotin exposure varied. Sequencing was performed with immunoSEQ multiplex PCR; in TCRdb, only in-frame clones are kept and a portion is missing. In the table there are over 25,000 clones, more than 75% of which are singletons. Germline CDR1 and CDR2: MNHNS and SASEGT. The CDR3 is 15 amino acids. Germline trimming cut 3 bases from V and 2 bases from J; bases unmatched to any gene: 3.

The chain is built from TRBV6-1 and TRBJ2-7; 11 bases are shared with TRBD1. The source of this sequence is a human donor with classical Hodgkin lymphoma. Material: peripheral blood mononuclear cells (PBMCs), obtained at baseline. Written as DNA, the CDR3 is TGTGCCAGCAGTGACCGGGGACAGGGGGCCTACGAGCAGTACTTC. Translating gives CASSDRGQGAYEQYF.